This TCR beta chain was found in a study of cytomegalovirus exposure and HLA in healthy donors (dated 2017 in TCRdb). Background for the entire study: An earlier analysis of roughly 570 of the donors reported about 260 Gb of sequence data and approximately 120 million unique TCR beta sequences obtained from about 179 million T cells. About 300 gigabases of sequencing data and approximately 91 million unique TCR sequences made up an early release that covered 500 to 650 HLA-typed donors. The genetic ancestry cluster associated with self-reported Caucasian donors included roughly 84% of the 398 genotyped donors. The study aimed to test whether cataloging public T cell receptors could reveal signatures of past pathogen exposure. Using immunosequencing, the study profiled T cell repertoires from about 650 subjects and related those repertoires to cytomegalovirus serostatus. A separate validation cohort of some 130 different subjects was used in addition to the 666-subject first cohort. High-throughput TCR immunosequencing, statistical association of individual TCRs with disease status, and machine learning were combined to predict cytomegalovirus infection status. To study patterns of TCR occurrence, a later analysis re-analyzed previously published TCR beta repertoires from several hundred donors and added high-resolution HLA genotyping. Rather than drawing on any new phenotypic data, the later analysis identified candidate immune exposures from TCR beta sequences and the way those sequences occurred across donors. An earlier analysis of 500 to 750 of the donors applied high-throughput TCR beta sequencing to assess whether each TCR beta V gene segment acted as functional or pseudogenic. Donor age, sex, ethnicity and CMV serostatus were compiled together with the repertoire data. Genome-wide SNP genotypes for about 65% of the roughly 700 donors were used in a later genetic analysis, which treated that subset as a discovery cohort. Every discovery cohort repertoire had been produced on one sequencing platform. Class I and class II HLA loci were covered by the typing at four-digit resolution. Typing coverage differed by locus: A, B, C, DRB1 and DQB1 were typed in about 620-640 donors, DQA1 in about 500, DPA1 in some 600, and DPB1 in approximately 450. About five DR-DQ haplotypes were handled as single units for association and clustering because linkage in the cohort was strong. Among approximately 370 genotyped donors of the cohort, an average of around 220,000 unique TCR beta nucleotide sequences was sequenced per donor, of which about 18% were non-productive. Study-level results and caveats: Most CMV-associated TCR beta chains appeared to be HLA-restricted in a later analysis, and the HLA associations seemed to be driven largely by CMV exposure. In a later analysis, TCR association rates were found to vary across HLA loci, with the most associated TCRs seen for DRB1 alleles and the fewest for HLA-C alleles. The only immune exposure information available for the cohort was CMV serostatus. The classifier was reported to diagnose cytomegalovirus status with high specificity and sensitivity in both the original cohort and the validation cohort. This cohort had only TCR beta chains sequenced, and the lack of alpha or paired-chain data limited which features could be detected. According to a later genetic analysis, donors in an Asian-associated ancestry cluster had fewer N-insertions in productive TCRs than the approximately 630-donor mean. Because the 87-base-pair reads could not distinguish some IMGT-functional V segments, including TRBV6-2 and TRBV6-3, those segments were excluded. The earlier analysis of around 600 of the donors excluded some 16 rarely observed V segments, including chromosome 9 orphons, because counts were too low. Most TCR sequences were observed very rarely across donors, whereas some public TCRs were present in many individuals. In a later genetic analysis, a missense DCLRE1C variant was associated with V-gene and J-gene trimming of TCR beta chains, and the association was replicated in an independent cohort. Linkage disequilibrium might explain the correlated functional status among segregating V segments, but an unknown experimental factor could not be excluded. The sequencing pipeline was judged likely to have produced a cluster of highly shared sequence variants as a technical artifact. HLA typing was unavailable for some donors at each locus, so association tests used only the typed subset. The authors suggested that the approach could potentially be extended to other disease states and immunological phenotypes. A further reported finding was that TCR beta sequences accurately predicted the HLA-A and HLA-B alleles for most subjects in the first cohort. A total of 150 or so TCR beta chains were listed by the study as associated with cytomegalovirus. Sequencing depth was assumed to be roughly uniform across donors in the presence/absence analyses, though that assumption may not hold. In an earlier analysis of 587 of the donors, most TCR beta V segments appeared in productive rearrangements about 87% or about 30% of the time, broadly matching IMGT annotations. A later analysis associated 15,000 or so TCR beta sequences with specific HLA alleles at a false discovery rate of 0.05. When HLA alleles, especially DR and DQ, strongly co-occurred, TCR associations were difficult to assign to individual alleles. In vitro tests confirmed that a few of the cytomegalovirus-associated TCR beta chains recognize cytomegalovirus antigens. In a later analysis, HLA-associated TCR beta chains showed more clonal expansion and lower generation probabilities than non-associated chains that were equally common. A later analysis reported that several top co-occurrence clusters appeared linked to parvovirus B19, influenza, CMV and Epstein-Barr virus.

V lost 3 bases and J lost 6 bases, and the count of bases not matched to a germline gene is 9. There are 15 amino acids in the CDR3, from cysteine to phenylalanine inclusive. The entry retains the CDR3 DNA only, 45 bases that are in frame from base 1. Reading the germline V gene gives CDR1 SGHRS and CDR2 YFSETQ. Only a few counts were recorded for this clone. Its recognized antigen is unknown. Base qualities are not recorded, but no much larger clone differs from it by a single base. Libraries were constructed by the immunoSEQ multiplex PCR assay. For the multiplex PCR, a mixture combining 60 forward primers for TCR Vbeta segments and 13 reverse primers for TCR Jbeta segments was used. The CDR3 region of rearranged TCR beta genes was amplified from genomic DNA by a multiplex PCR assay. On the Illumina HiSeq System, the amplified TCR beta libraries were sequenced as 87-base-pair reads. In the source study's methods: A later analysis tallied around 80 million unique TCR beta chains across the 610 or so repertoires, and about 10 million of those chains were shared by two or more donors. A nearest-neighbor algorithm error-corrected the raw reads and collapsed the reads into unique sequences, merging closely related sequences to remove PCR and sequencing errors. To assign V, D and J gene segments, CDR3 sequences were aligned to IMGT reference sequences. Each retained sequence needed at least a six-nucleotide match to both a V gene segment and a J gene segment. Rearrangements were called productive when the CDR3 lacked stop codons and stayed in frame with V and J; all others were non-productive. CDR3 was defined according to IMGT convention as the region running from the second conserved V-encoded cysteine to the conserved J-encoded phenylalanine. In an earlier analysis of 587 of the donors, sequences lacking an unambiguous match to a single V gene segment were excluded. An earlier analysis of 500 to 600 of the donors classified V segments as functional when productive rearrangements were above 56.7% and as segregating when the standard deviation between donors was above 5%. A statistical classification framework was built to diagnose cytomegalovirus status from the catalog of TCR beta chain sequences. V and J gene assignment, in a later analysis, came from comparing TCR nucleotide sequences with IMGT/GENE-DB human TR gene sequences. A later analysis assigned CDR3 sequences and most-parsimonious VDJ recombination scenarios with the TCRdist pipeline. A later analysis defined each TCR beta chain by its CDR3 amino acid sequence plus V-gene family, and excluded reads lacking a unique V-gene family. As a way to deal with suspected cross-contamination and a sequencing artifact, a later analysis dropped hundreds of nucleotide sequences that were highly shared and had low generation probability. In a later analysis, a clonal expansion index for each public chain was calculated from normalized within-repertoire ranks of inferred template counts. In a later analysis, generation probabilities were computed using a VDJ recombination model fitted to out-of-frame rearrangements, and the results were checked against IGoR. In a later analysis, TCR-TCR, TCR-HLA and TCR-CMV co-occurrence was scored with hypergeometric tests, and a repertoire-size bias correction was applied to TCR pairs. A later analysis estimated false discovery rates by permuting HLA or CMV assignments 20 times. In a later analysis, co-occurring TCRs were grouped using DBSCAN, and TCRdist sequence similarity was added for clustering within HLA-allele-positive subsets. Repertoires with fewer than 30,000 or more than 120,000 public chains were left out of co-occurrence clustering, as were five repertoires with anomalous nucleotide sharing. TCRdb stores this immuneACCESS table with in-frame sequences only. Part of the clones is absent; in the studies checked, under half of the shortfall reflects unresolved V genes, and no reason is known for the rest. V and J calls and clone size are as listed in that table; D and trimming were resolved from the DNA. Present in this sample are 90,000 to 120,000 clones, about 74% of which were seen just once. 14% of the sample is in the top ten clones.

The cohort consisted of some 670 healthy bone marrow donors. All cohort members were sampled while nominally healthy, although unrecorded immune exposures were likely present. The donor was CMV seropositive and was included in the group of 250 to 350 seropositive cohort members. Each donor provided a peripheral blood sample, and peripheral blood mononuclear cells were used for TCR beta sequencing. The Qiagen DNeasy Blood Extraction Kit was used to extract genomic DNA from the blood cell samples. This chain joins TRBV5-1 to TRBJ2-1; TRBD1 aligns with 7 central bases. This sequence originates from a woman in her 40s in good health and CMV-seropositive. Input material: PBMCs. The nucleotide sequence is TGCGCCAGCAGCTCGCAAGGACAGGCCACCAATGAGCAGTTCTTC. Translated, it reads CASSSQGQATNEQFF.